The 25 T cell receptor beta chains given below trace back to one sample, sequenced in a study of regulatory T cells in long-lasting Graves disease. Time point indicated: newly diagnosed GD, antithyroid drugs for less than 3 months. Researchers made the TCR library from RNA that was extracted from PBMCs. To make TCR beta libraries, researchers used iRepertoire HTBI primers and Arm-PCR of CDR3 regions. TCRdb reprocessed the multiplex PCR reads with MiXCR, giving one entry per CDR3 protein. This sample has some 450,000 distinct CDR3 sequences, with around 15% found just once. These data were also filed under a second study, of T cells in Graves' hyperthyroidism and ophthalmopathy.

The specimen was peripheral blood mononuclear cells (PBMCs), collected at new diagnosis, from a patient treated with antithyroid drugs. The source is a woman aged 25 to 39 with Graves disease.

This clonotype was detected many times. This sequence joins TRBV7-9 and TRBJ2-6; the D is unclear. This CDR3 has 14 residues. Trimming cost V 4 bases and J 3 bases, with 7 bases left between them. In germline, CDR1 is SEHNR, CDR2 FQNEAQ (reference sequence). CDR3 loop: CASSSRVGANVLTF. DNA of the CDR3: TGTGCCAGCAGCTCCCGGGTTGGGGCCAACGTCCTGACTTTC. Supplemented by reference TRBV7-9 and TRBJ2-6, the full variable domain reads DTGVSQNPRHKITKRGQNVTFRCDPISEHNRLYWYRQTLGQGPEFLTYFQNEAQLEKSRLLSDRFSAERPKGSFSTLEIQRTEQGDSAMYLCASSSRVGANVLTFGAGSRLTVL.

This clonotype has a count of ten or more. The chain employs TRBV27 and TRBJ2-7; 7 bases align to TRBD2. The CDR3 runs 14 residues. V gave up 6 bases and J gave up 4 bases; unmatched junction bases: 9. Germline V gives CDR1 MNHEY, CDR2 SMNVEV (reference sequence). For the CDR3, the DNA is TGTGCCAGCAGAGCTACTAGCGCCTCGTACGAGCAGTACTTC. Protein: CASRATSASYEQYF.

The CDR3 DNA follows: TGTGCCAGCAGCCAGACAGGCGAAAATTCACCCCTCCACTTT. Encoded protein: CASSQTGENSPLHF. V usage is TRBV7-9 and J usage is TRBJ1-6, with D perhaps TRBD1 (6 bases). Trimming pared 5 bases from V and 7 bases from J, leaving 12 bases between. In germline, CDR1 is SEHNR, CDR2 FQNEAQ (reference sequence). The CDR3 runs 14 residues.

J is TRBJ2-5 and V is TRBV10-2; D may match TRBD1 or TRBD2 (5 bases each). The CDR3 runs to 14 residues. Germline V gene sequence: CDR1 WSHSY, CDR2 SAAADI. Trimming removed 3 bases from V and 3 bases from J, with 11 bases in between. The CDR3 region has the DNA TGCGCCAGCAGTGACGGGACGCTGGAAGAGACCCAGTACTTC. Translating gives CASSDGTLEETQYF.

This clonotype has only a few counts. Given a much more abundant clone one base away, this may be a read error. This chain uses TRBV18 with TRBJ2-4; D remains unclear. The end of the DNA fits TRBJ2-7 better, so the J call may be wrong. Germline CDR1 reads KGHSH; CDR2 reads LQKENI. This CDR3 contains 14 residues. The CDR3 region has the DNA TGTGCCAGCTCACCTCCCAGGCCGGGTAGCGAGCAGTACTTC. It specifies CASSPPRPGSEQYF.

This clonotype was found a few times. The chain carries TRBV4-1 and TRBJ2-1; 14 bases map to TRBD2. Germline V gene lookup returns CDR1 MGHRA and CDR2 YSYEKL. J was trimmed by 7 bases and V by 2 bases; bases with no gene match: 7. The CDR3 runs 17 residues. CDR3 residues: CASSQQQGTSGSNEQFF. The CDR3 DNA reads TGCGCCAGCAGCCAACAACAAGGGACTAGCGGGAGTAATGAGCAGTTCTTC.

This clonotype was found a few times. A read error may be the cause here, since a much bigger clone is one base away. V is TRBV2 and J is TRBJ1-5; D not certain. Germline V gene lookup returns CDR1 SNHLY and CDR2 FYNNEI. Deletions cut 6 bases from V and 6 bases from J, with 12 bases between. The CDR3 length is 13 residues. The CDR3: CASSPSAGQPQHF. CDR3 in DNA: TGTGCCAGCAGCCCCTCCGCGGGTCAGCCCCAGCATTTT.

CDR3: CASRATDSTDTQYF. CDR3 DNA sequence: TGTGCCAGTAGGGCGACGGACAGCACAGATACGCAGTATTTT. The V gene is TRBV19, the J gene TRBJ2-3, with D hard to call. Per germline, CDR1 LNHDA and CDR2 SQIVND (reference sequence). CDR3 size: 14 residues. Trimming shortened V by 6 bases and J by 0 bases, and 10 bases separated the two germline ends.

The CDR3 spells CASSMRGSQPQHF. The CDR3, as DNA: TGTGCCAGTAGTATGAGGGGTTCTCAGCCCCAGCATTTT. The chain carries TRBV19 and TRBJ1-5; D perhaps matches TRBD1 (5 bases). This CDR3 has 13 residues. CDR1 and CDR2 (germline): LNHDA, SQIVND (reference sequence). Trimming left V 3 bases short and J 6 bases short, with 9 bases between.

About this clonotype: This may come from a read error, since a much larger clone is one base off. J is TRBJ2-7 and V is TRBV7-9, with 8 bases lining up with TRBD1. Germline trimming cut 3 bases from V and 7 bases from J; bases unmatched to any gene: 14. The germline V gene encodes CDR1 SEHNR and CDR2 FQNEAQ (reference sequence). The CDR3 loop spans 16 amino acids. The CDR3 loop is CASSLLSGGSYNEQYF. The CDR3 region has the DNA TGTGCCAGCAGCTTGCTATCAGGGGGCTCCTACAATGAGCAGTACTTC.

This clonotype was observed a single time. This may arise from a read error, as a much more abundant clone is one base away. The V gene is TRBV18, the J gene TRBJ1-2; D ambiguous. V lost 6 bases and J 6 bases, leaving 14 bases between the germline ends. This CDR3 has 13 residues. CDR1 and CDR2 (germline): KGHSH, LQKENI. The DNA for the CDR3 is TGTGCCAGCTCTGCGGTCGGGGTAAATGGCTACACCTTC. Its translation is CASSAVGVNGYTF.

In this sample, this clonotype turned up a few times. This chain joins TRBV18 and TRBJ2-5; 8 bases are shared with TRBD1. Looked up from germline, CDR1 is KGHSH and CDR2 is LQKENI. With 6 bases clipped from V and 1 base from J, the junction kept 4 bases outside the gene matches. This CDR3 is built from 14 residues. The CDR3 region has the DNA TGTGCCAGCTCGCAAGGGACAGGCCAAGAGACCCAGTACTTC. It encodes CASSQGTGQETQYF.

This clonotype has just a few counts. CDR3 sequence reads: CASGKSSGSSDTQYF. The CDR3 DNA reads as TGTGCCAGCGGCAAATCTAGCGGGAGTTCAGATACGCAGTATTTT. The J gene is TRBJ2-3, the V gene TRBV7-2; 10 bases are a match to TRBD2. Trimming at V came to 8 bases and at J to 4 bases, leaving 9 bases not matched to a gene. The V gene's germline CDR1 is SGHTA and CDR2 FQGNSA. The CDR3 sequence is 15 residues long.

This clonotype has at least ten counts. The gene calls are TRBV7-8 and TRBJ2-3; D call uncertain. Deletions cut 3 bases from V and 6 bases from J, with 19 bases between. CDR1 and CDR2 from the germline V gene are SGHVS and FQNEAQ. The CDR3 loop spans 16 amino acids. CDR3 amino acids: CASSFRITDPTDTQYF. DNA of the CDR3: TGTGCCAGCAGCTTCCGAATAACAGACCCGACTGATACGCAGTATTTT.

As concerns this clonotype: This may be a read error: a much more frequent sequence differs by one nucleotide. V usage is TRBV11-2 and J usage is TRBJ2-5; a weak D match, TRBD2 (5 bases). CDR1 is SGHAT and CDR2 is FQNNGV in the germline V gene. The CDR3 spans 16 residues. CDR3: CASSHTPGSGQETRYF. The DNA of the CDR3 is TGTGCCAGCAGCCACACCCCGGGAAGCGGCCAAGAGACCCGGTACTTC. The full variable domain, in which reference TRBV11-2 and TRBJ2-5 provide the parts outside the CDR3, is EAGVAQSPRYKIIEKRQSVAFWCNPISGHATLYWYQQILGQGPKLLIQFQNNGVVDDSQLPKDRFSAERLKGVDSTLKIQPAKLEDSAVYLCASSHTPGSGQETRYFGPGTRLLVL.

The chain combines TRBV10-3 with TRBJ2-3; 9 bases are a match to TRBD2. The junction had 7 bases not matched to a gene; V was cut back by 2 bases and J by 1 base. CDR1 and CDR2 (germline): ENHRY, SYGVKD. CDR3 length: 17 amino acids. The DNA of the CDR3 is TGTGCCATCAGTGAGCGTTTAGCGGGAGCGGGCACAGATACGCAGTATTTT. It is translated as CAISERLAGAGTDTQYF.

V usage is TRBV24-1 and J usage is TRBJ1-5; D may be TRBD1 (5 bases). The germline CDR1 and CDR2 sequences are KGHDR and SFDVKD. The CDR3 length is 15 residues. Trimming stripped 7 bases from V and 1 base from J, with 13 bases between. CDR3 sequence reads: CATSEDTVSNQPQHF. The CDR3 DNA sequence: TGTGCCACCAGCGAGGACACGGTAAGCAATCAGCCCCAGCATTTT.

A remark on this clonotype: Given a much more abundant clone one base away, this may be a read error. CDR3 in DNA: TGCGCCAGCAGCTTGGCCGGGACATTGCAAGGGACCCAGTACTTC. Translated, it gives CASSLAGTLQGTQYF. The rearrangement links TRBV5-5 to TRBJ2-5; D may be TRBD1 (6 bases). This CDR3 is built from 15 residues. CDR1 and CDR2 (germline): SGHKS, YYEKEE (reference sequence).

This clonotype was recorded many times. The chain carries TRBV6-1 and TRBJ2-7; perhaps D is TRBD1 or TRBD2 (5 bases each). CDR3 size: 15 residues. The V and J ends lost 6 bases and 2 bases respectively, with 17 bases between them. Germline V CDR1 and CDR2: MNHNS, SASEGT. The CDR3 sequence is CASRAGTSETYEQYF. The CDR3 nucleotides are TGTGCCAGCAGAGCCGGGACGTCGGAGACCTACGAGCAGTACTTC.

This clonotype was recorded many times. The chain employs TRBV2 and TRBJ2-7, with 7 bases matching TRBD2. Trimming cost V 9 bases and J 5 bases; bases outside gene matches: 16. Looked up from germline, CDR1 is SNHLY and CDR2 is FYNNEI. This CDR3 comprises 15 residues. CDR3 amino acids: CASQREVGLIHEQYF. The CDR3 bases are TGTGCCAGTCAGCGGGAAGTCGGGCTGATCCACGAGCAGTACTTC.

In DNA form, the CDR3 reads TGTGCCAGCAGTCTTATACTAGCGGGAGTCTACAATGAGCAGTTCTTC. As protein: CASSLILAGVYNEQFF. This rearrangement joins TRBV27 to TRBJ2-1; TRBD2 matches 11 bases. From germline, CDR1 is MNHEY and CDR2 SMNVEV (reference sequence). Germline trimming cut 5 bases from V and 3 bases from J; bases unmatched to any gene: 6. The CDR3 consists of 16 residues.

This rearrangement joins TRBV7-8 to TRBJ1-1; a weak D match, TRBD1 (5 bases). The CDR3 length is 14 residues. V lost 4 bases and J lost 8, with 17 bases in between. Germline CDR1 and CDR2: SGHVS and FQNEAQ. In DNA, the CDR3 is TGTGCCAGCAGCTCCGGGGCCCAAAGCACCGAAGCTTTCTTT. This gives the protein CASSSGAQSTEAFF.

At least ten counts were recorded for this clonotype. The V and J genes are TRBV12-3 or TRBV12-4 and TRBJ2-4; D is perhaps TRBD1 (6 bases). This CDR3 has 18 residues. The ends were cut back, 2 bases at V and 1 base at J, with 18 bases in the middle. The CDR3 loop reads CASSLWLQGIGAKNIQYF. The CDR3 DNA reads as TGTGCCAGCAGTTTATGGTTGCAGGGGATCGGGGCCAAAAACATTCAGTACTTC.

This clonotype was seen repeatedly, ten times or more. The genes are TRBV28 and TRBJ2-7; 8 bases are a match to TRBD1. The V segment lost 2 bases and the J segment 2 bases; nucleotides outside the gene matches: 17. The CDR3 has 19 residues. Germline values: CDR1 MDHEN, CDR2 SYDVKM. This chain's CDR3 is CASSLGPDETGEPTYEQYF. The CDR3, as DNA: TGTGCCAGCAGTTTAGGCCCCGACGAGACAGGGGAACCTACCTACGAGCAGTACTTC.

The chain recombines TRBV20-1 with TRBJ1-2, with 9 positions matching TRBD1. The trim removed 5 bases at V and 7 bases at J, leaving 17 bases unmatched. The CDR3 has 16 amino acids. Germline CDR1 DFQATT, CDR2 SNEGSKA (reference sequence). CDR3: CSAYGTGNSTMAGYTF. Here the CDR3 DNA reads TGCAGTGCTTACGGGACAGGGAATAGTACTATGGCTGGCTACACCTTC.